What follows is one T cell receptor beta chain and its context. Its specificity is unknown. Looked up from germline, CDR1 is SEHNR and CDR2 is FQNEAQ (reference sequence). This CDR3 spans 15 amino acids. Deletions cut 1 base from V and 2 bases from J, with 10 bases between. This sample was included in a study of cytomegalovirus exposure and HLA in healthy donors. General study results and limits: In vitro work confirmed that a few CMV-associated chains recognize CMV antigens.

This PCR relied on a set of 60 Vbeta primers and 13 Jbeta primers. The assay was immunoSEQ multiplex PCR, and TCRdb's table has in-frame clones only and misses some. The sample lists approximately 210,000 clones, less than 85% occurring once. This chain uses TRBV7-9 with TRBJ2-3, with a weak D call TRBD1 (5 bases). The material sequenced was PBMCs. The TCR was taken from a girl between 10 and 17 years old in good health and CMV-seropositive. Written as DNA, the CDR3 is TGTGCCAGCAGCTTAGGCCAGGGCTACACAGATACGCAGTATTTT. Protein product: CASSLGQGYTDTQYF. Variable domain in full (rest from reference TRBV7-9 and TRBJ2-3): DTGVSQNPRHKITKRGQNVTFRCDPISEHNRLYWYRQTLGQGPEFLTYFQNEAQLEKSRLLSDRFSAERPKGSFSTLEIQRTEQGDSAMYLCASSLGQGYTDTQYFGPGTRLTVL.